Here is one T cell receptor (beta chain) with its context. These data originate in a study of blood T cell repertoires in COVID-19. Study-level background: Samples of COVID-19 (acute and convalescent) were obtained from the United States, Italy and Spain. The analysed material was cDNA or gDNA that came from T cells, B-cell-depleted T cells, or PBMCs.

Patients from Seattle were sampled longitudinally, starting during active infection. Per the authors' pipeline: Scientists estimated how many nucleated cells there were by amplifying reference gene primers. The assay was immunoSEQ multiplex PCR, and TCRdb's table has in-frame clones only and misses some. V and J calls and clone size are those listed in that table; D and trimming were worked out from the DNA. Of tens of thousands of clones listed, approximately 80% were seen once; the top ten hold approximately 2.3%. The CDR3 totals 14 residues. Trimming stripped 1 base from V and 1 base from J, with 8 bases between. Germline CDR1 reads SGHRS; CDR2 reads YFSETQ.

Specimen: peripheral blood. The chain has TRBV5-1 and TRBJ1-1; D not certain. The receptor was isolated from a man between 65 and 80 years old with COVID-19, enrolled during active disease. Here the CDR3 DNA reads TGCGCCAGCAGCTTGAGGCAGGAGAACACTGAAGCTTTCTTT. Its protein is CASSLRQENTEAFF.